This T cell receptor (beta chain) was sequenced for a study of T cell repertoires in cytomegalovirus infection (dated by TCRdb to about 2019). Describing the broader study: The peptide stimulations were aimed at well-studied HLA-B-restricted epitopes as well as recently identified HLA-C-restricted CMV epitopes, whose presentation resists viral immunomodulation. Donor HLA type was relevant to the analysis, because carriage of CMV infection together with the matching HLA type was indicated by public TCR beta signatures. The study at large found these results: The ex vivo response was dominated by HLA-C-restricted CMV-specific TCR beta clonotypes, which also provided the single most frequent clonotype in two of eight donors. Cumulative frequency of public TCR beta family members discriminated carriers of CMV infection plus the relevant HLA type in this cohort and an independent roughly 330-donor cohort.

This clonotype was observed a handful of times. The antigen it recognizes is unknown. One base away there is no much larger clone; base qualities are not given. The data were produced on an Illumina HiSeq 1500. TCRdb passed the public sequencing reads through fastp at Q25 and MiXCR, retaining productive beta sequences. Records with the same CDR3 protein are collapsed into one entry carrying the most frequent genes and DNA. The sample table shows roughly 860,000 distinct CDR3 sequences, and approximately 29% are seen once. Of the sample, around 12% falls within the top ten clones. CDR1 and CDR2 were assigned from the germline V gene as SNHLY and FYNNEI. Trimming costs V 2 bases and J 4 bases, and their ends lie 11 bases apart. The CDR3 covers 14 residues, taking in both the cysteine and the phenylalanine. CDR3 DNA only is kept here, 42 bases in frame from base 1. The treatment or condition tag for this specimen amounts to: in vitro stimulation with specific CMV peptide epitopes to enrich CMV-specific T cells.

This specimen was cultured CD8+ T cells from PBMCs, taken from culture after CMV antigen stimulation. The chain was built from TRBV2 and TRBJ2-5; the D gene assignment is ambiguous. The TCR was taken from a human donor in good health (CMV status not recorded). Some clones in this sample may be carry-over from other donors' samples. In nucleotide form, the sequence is TGTGCCAGCAGTGAACTCGCAGGACCAGAGACCCAGTACTTC. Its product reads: CASSELAGPETQYF. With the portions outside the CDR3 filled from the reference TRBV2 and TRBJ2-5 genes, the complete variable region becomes EPEVTQTPSHQVTQMGQEVILRCVPISNHLYFYWYRQILGQKVEFLVSFYNNEISEKSEIFDDQFSVERPDGSNFTLKIRSTKLEDSAMYFCASSELAGPETQYFGPGTRLLVL.